Listed below are T cell receptor beta chains from one sample, sequenced in a study of a mutant IDH1 vaccine in newly diagnosed glioma. Produced via immunoSEQ multiplex PCR; TCRdb's table is partial and in-frame only. The table records about 67,000 clones, under 90% of them present only once. Their specific antigens are unknown. Sequencing was performed on PBMCs, taken from a glioma patient whose treatment included an IDH1 peptide vaccine. The receptors originated from a man aged 18-30 years with glioma. CDR3s include the opening cysteine and the closing phenylalanine or tryptophan. The D gene is left open where the match is weak. Rows give clone size only sometimes, using once, few, many, or a class for an expanded clone.

CDR3aa,CDR3nt,v_gene,abundance,j_gene,d_gene
CASSPFQGASGNTIYF,TGTGCCAGCAGCCCTTTCCAGGGGGCATCTGGAAACACCATATATTTT,TRBV27,NA,TRBJ1-3,TRBD1
CASSVAGDTDTQYF,TGTGCCAGCAGTGTAGCGGGGGACACAGATACGCAGTATTTT,TRBV6-5,NA,TRBJ2-3,TRBD2
CASSYEGGPLNYGYTF,TGTGCCAGCAGCTATGAAGGCGGGCCACTAAACTATGGCTACACCTTC,TRBV7-9,NA,TRBJ1-2,NA
CASSQWRPTEAFF,TGTGCCAGCAGCCAGTGGAGGCCGACTGAAGCTTTCTTT,TRBV14,NA,TRBJ1-1,NA
CASSLPDRDYSAFF,TGTGCCAGCAGCCTCCCCGACAGGGATTATTCCGCTTTCTTT,TRBV5-6,once,TRBJ1-1,TRBD1
CASSYSWVGTEAFF,TGTGCCAGCAGTTACTCATGGGTAGGCACTGAAGCTTTCTTT,TRBV6-5,NA,TRBJ1-1,NA
CASSPSPHQGNEQFF,TGTGCCAGCTCACCAAGCCCCCACCAAGGGAATGAGCAGTTCTTC,TRBV18,NA,TRBJ2-1,NA
CATQGTAGTDGYTF,TGTGCCACCCAAGGGACAGCAGGGACCGATGGCTACACCTTC,TRBV10-3,NA,TRBJ1-2,TRBD1
CASSSQRGGGKETQYF,TGTGCCAGCAGCTCGCAGCGGGGGGGCGGCAAAGAGACCCAGTACTTC,TRBV9,NA,TRBJ2-5,TRBD2
CASSTGSGGADTQYF,TGTGCCAGTAGTACCGGGTCAGGGGGCGCAGATACGCAGTATTTT,TRBV19,NA,TRBJ2-3,TRBD1
CASSSQRGRSGGYTF,TGTGCCAGCTCATCGCAGAGGGGGCGGAGTGGTGGCTACACCTTC,TRBV18,NA,TRBJ1-2,TRBD1
CASSLGNQPQHF,TGTGCCAGCAGCTTGGGCAATCAGCCCCAGCATTTT,TRBV5-8,NA,TRBJ1-5,NA
CASSIGTSGNEQYF,TGTGCCAGCAGTATCGGGACTAGCGGGAACGAGCAGTACTTC,TRBV27,few,TRBJ2-7,TRBD2
CATSRDQGPGYTF,TGTGCCACCAGCAGAGATCAGGGACCCGGCTACACCTTC,TRBV15,once,TRBJ1-2,NA
CASSTPGGVHTQYF,TGTGCCAGCAGTACCCCGGGGGGAGTACATACGCAGTATTTT,TRBV7-9,NA,TRBJ2-3,TRBD2
CASRGEPYEQYF,TGTGCCAGCAGGGGCGAGCCCTACGAGCAGTACTTC,TRBV6-1,NA,TRBJ2-7,NA
CASSIMGGGSYEQYF,TGTGCCAGTAGTATCATGGGAGGGGGATCCTACGAGCAGTACTTC,TRBV19,NA,TRBJ2-7,NA
CAWRTGAVSSYNSPLHF,TGTGCCTGGAGGACAGGGGCGGTTAGCTCCTATAATTCACCCCTCCACTTT,TRBV30,NA,TRBJ1-6,TRBD1
CAISAGASYNEQFF,TGTGCCATCAGTGCGGGGGCATCCTACAATGAGCAGTTCTTC,TRBV10-3,NA,TRBJ2-1,NA
CASSLDLGTNGYTF,TGCGCCAGCAGCTTGGATTTGGGGACAAATGGCTACACCTTC,TRBV5-1,NA,TRBJ1-2,NA
CASSVTPGQGQPQHF,TGTGCCAGCAGCGTCACACCGGGACAAGGTCAGCCCCAGCATTTT,TRBV9,NA,TRBJ1-5,NA
CASSLGSTGSLPLHF,TGTGCCAGCAGCTTAGGATCGACAGGGTCGTTACCCCTCCACTTT,TRBV7-2,NA,TRBJ1-6,TRBD1
CASSYRVLRNTEAFF,TGTGCCAGCAGCTACAGGGTACTGAGAAACACTGAAGCTTTCTTT,TRBV11-2,NA,TRBJ1-1,NA
CASSLYLGVRQFF,TGTGCCAGCAGCTTATACCTAGGGGTTAGGCAGTTCTTC,TRBV5-6,NA,TRBJ2-1,NA
CASSQVHFSGNTIYF,TGTGCCAGCAGCCAAGTACACTTCTCTGGAAACACCATATATTTT,TRBV14,NA,TRBJ1-3,NA
CASSQGGGGGQEKLFF,TGTGCCAGCAGCCAAGGCGGGGGTGGGGGACAGGAAAAACTGTTTTTT,TRBV4-2,NA,TRBJ1-4,TRBD1
CASSLAGEIYEQYF,TGTGCCAGCAGTTTAGCAGGGGAAATCTACGAGCAGTACTTC,TRBV27,once,TRBJ2-7,NA